The rows below give T cell receptor beta chains drawn from one sample of a study of CD4 T cells in relation to SARS-CoV-2 and coronaviruses. Clones were read by immunoSEQ multiplex PCR, and TCRdb kept only the in-frame ones, dropping some. The table shows some 35,000 clones, with approximately 90% occurring only once. The sequencing input was memory CD4+ T cells from PBMCs. The source is an adult with COVID-19. CDR3s include the opening cysteine and the closing phenylalanine or tryptophan. A D gene is named only where the DNA matches it firmly. The size of a clone is reported for some rows only, either as once, few or many, or as a class for expanded clones.

j_call clone_size v_call d_call cdr3_aa cdr3_nt
TRBJ2-2 NA TRBV6-5 NA CASMTRGNTGELFF TGTGCCAGCATGACTAGAGGGAACACCGGGGAGCTGTTTTTT
TRBJ1-3 NA TRBV6-4 NA CASKPTGTHGNTIYF TGTGCCAGCAAGCCCACCGGGACGCATGGAAACACCATATATTTT
TRBJ1-1 NA TRBV25-1 NA CASSEPGANTEAFF TGTGCCAGCAGTGAACCAGGAGCGAACACTGAAGCTTTCTTT
TRBJ1-2 NA TRBV28 NA CASSLVGGGGGYTF TGTGCCAGCAGTTTAGTCGGTGGAGGTGGGGGCTACACCTTC
TRBJ2-7 NA TRBV6-5 NA CASSYARGPYEQYF TGTGCCAGCAGTTACGCCAGGGGTCCCTACGAGCAGTACTTC
TRBJ2-6 NA TRBV7-7 TRBD1 CASSPGGAAGANVLTF TGTGCTAGCAGCCCAGGGGGCGCCGCTGGGGCCAACGTCCTGACTTTC
TRBJ2-6 NA TRBV14 NA CASSQGHPGANVLTF TGTGCCAGCAGCCAGGGTCACCCTGGGGCCAACGTCCTGACTTTC
TRBJ1-5 NA TRBV19 NA CASSEGRGVYQPQHF TGTGCCAGTAGTGAGGGGAGGGGGGTCTATCAGCCCCAGCATTTT
TRBJ1-1 NA TRBV6-5 TRBD1 CASRDRGNTEAFF TGTGCCAGCAGAGACAGGGGGAACACTGAAGCTTTCTTT
TRBJ2-3 NA TRBV29-1 NA CSVEGRTDTQYF TGCAGCGTTGAGGGTCGCACAGATACGCAGTATTTT
TRBJ2-3 NA TRBV5-4 NA CASSLNSGPTQYF TGTGCCAGCAGCTTGAACAGTGGGCCTACGCAGTATTTT
TRBJ1-2 NA TRBV10-2 NA CASSEARSNTGRYTF TGCGCCAGCAGTGAGGCACGAAGCAACACAGGAAGATACACCTTC
TRBJ1-6 NA TRBV10-1 NA CASSESGGGGISPLHF TGCGCCAGCAGTGAGTCCGGTGGCGGGGGGATTTCACCCCTCCACTTT
TRBJ2-1 NA TRBV11-2 TRBD2 CASSRLVGLAYNEQFF TGTGCCAGCAGCCGATTGGTCGGACTAGCTTACAATGAGCAGTTCTTC
TRBJ2-7 NA TRBV5-1 TRBD2 CASSPVPSGGSYEQYF TGCGCCAGCAGCCCAGTTCCCAGCGGGGGGTCCTACGAGCAGTACTTC
TRBJ2-5 NA TRBV19 TRBD2 CASSIGGGAAKTQYF TGTGCCAGTAGTATAGGCGGGGGTGCGGCGAAGACCCAGTACTTC
TRBJ2-3 NA TRBV10-2 TRBD1 CASKLQGYTDTQYF TGCGCCAGCAAACTACAGGGGTACACAGATACGCAGTATTTT
TRBJ2-5 NA TRBV5-1 NA CASSLEGVFQETQYF TGCGCCAGCAGCTTGGAGGGGGTCTTCCAAGAGACCCAGTACTTC
TRBJ2-7 NA TRBV25-1 TRBD1 CASSTGGQGTYEQYF TGTGCCAGCAGTACCGGGGGACAGGGGACCTACGAGCAGTACTTC
TRBJ1-4 once TRBV19 NA CAGSPGTRANEKLFF TGTGCCGGATCCCCGGGGACTCGGGCTAATGAAAAACTGTTTTTT
TRBJ2-2 NA TRBV9 TRBD2 CASSVGLAGQTGELFF TGTGCCAGCAGCGTAGGTCTAGCGGGGCAGACCGGGGAGCTGTTTTTT
TRBJ1-1 NA TRBV6-5 TRBD1 CASRTGSLGTEAFF TGTGCCAGCAGGACAGGGAGTCTGGGCACTGAAGCTTTCTTT